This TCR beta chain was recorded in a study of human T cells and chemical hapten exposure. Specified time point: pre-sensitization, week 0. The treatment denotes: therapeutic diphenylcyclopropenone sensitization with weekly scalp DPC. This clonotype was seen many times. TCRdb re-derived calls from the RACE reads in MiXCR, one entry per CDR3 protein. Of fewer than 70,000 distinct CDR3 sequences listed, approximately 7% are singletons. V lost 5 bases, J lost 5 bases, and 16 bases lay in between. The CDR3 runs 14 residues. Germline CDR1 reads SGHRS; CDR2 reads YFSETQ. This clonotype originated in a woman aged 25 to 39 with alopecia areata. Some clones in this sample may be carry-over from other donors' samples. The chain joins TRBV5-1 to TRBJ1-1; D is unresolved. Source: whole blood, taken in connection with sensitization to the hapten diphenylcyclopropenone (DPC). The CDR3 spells CASSSASGATEAFF. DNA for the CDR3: TGCGCCAGCAGTTCTGCTTCCGGCGCGACTGAAGCTTTCTTT.